This is a list of T cell receptor beta chains from one sample in a study of blood T cell repertoires in COVID-19. Clones were read by immunoSEQ multiplex PCR, and TCRdb kept only the in-frame ones, dropping some. The data hold just over 250,000 clones, with around 87% observed a single time. The sequenced material came from peripheral blood. These receptor sequences come from a woman between 50 and 59 years old with acute or convalescent COVID-19. Both conserved end residues are part of each CDR3. A D gene is named only where the DNA matches it firmly. Expanded clones are given a class, and other clones once, few, many or no size at all.

len: 15; j_gene: TRBJ2-1; d_gene: TRBD1; v_gene: TRBV5-5; abundance: NA; CDR3aa: CASSNSLRGYNEQFF; CDR3nt: TGTGCCAGCAGCAACTCACTCAGGGGGTACAATGAGCAGTTCTTC
len: 14; j_gene: TRBJ2-1; d_gene: NA; v_gene: TRBV13; abundance: NA; CDR3aa: CASSDWQAPNEQFF; CDR3nt: TGTGCCAGCAGCGACTGGCAAGCCCCAAATGAGCAGTTCTTC
len: 16; j_gene: TRBJ2-2; d_gene: TRBD2; v_gene: TRBV7-8; abundance: NA; CDR3aa: CASSYWTSGNTGELFF; CDR3nt: TGTGCCAGCAGCTATTGGACTAGCGGGAACACCGGGGAGCTGTTTTTT
len: 13; j_gene: TRBJ2-2; d_gene: NA; v_gene: TRBV5-1; abundance: few; CDR3aa: CASSLGGSGELFF; CDR3nt: TGCGCCAGCAGCTTGGGAGGGTCCGGGGAGCTGTTTTTT
len: 13; j_gene: TRBJ1-4; d_gene: NA; v_gene: TRBV6-1; abundance: NA; CDR3aa: CASSEEFWEKLFF; CDR3nt: TGTGCCAGCAGTGAGGAGTTTTGGGAAAAACTGTTTTTT
len: 15; j_gene: TRBJ2-2; d_gene: TRBD1; v_gene: TRBV5-1; abundance: NA; CDR3aa: CASSSSTGGIGELFF; CDR3nt: TGCGCCAGCAGCTCCTCGACAGGGGGCATCGGGGAGCTGTTTTTT
len: 18; j_gene: TRBJ2-2; d_gene: TRBD1; v_gene: TRBV28; abundance: NA; CDR3aa: CASKGSRGFPRGTGELFF; CDR3nt: TGTGCCAGCAAGGGCTCCAGGGGGTTTCCGCGAGGCACCGGGGAGCTGTTTTTT
len: 14; j_gene: TRBJ2-1; d_gene: TRBD2; v_gene: TRBV5-1; abundance: NA; CDR3aa: CASSLARGDNEQFF; CDR3nt: TGCGCCAGCAGCCTAGCGCGGGGGGACAATGAGCAGTTCTTC
len: 14; j_gene: TRBJ2-5; d_gene: TRBD2; v_gene: TRBV30; abundance: NA; CDR3aa: CAWKFAGGRETQYF; CDR3nt: TGTGCCTGGAAGTTTGCGGGAGGGCGGGAGACCCAGTACTTC
len: 11; j_gene: TRBJ2-7; d_gene: NA; v_gene: TRBV28; abundance: once; CDR3aa: CASRDTYEQYF; CDR3nt: TGTGCCAGCAGAGACACCTACGAGCAGTACTTC
len: 14; j_gene: TRBJ1-4; d_gene: NA; v_gene: TRBV3-1/TRBV3-2; abundance: NA; CDR3aa: CASSHSETGEKLFF; CDR3nt: TGTGCCAGCAGCCATAGCGAGACAGGTGAAAAACTGTTTTTT
len: 12; j_gene: TRBJ1-1; d_gene: NA; v_gene: TRBV9; abundance: NA; CDR3aa: CASSALSTEAFF; CDR3nt: TGTGCCAGCAGCGCTCTGTCGACTGAAGCTTTCTTT
len: 13; j_gene: TRBJ1-5; d_gene: NA; v_gene: TRBV10-3; abundance: NA; CDR3aa: CAISEGGSQPQHF; CDR3nt: TGTGCCATCAGTGAGGGGGGCAGCCAGCCCCAGCATTTT
len: 13; j_gene: TRBJ1-1; d_gene: TRBD1; v_gene: TRBV6-5; abundance: NA; CDR3aa: CASSRQGLTEAFF; CDR3nt: TGTGCCAGCAGTAGACAGGGGTTAACTGAAGCTTTCTTT
len: 13; j_gene: TRBJ1-1; d_gene: TRBD1; v_gene: TRBV10-3; abundance: once; CDR3aa: CAIRTDRDTEAFF; CDR3nt: TGTGCCATCAGGACGGACAGGGACACTGAAGCTTTCTTT
len: 17; j_gene: TRBJ2-7; d_gene: TRBD2; v_gene: TRBV10-3; abundance: NA; CDR3aa: CAISEHRGGEVLIEQYF; CDR3nt: TGTGCCATCAGTGAGCACCGTGGGGGGGAGGTACTAATCGAGCAGTACTTC